A single sample is the source of the 24 T cell receptor beta chains below, sequenced in a study of human T cells and chemical hapten exposure. TCRdb ran MiXCR on the RACE reads and lists one entry per CDR3 protein. The sample holds about 42,000 distinct CDR3 sequences, around 12% seen once. As for time point: pre-sensitization, week 0. Documented treatment: therapeutic diphenylcyclopropenone sensitization with weekly scalp DPC. Specimen: whole blood, collected in connection with sensitization to the hapten diphenylcyclopropenone (DPC). The receptors here all came from a woman aged 30 to 39 with alopecia areata. Some clones in this sample may be carry-over from other donors' samples.

This clonotype occurred many times. The chain links TRBV4-2 to TRBJ2-5; D remains ambiguous. Germline V gene sequence: CDR1 LGHNA, CDR2 YNFKEQ. Between the trimmed V and J ends, which lost 0 bases and 10 bases, there was a span of 12 bases. This CDR3 is 13 amino acids long. The CDR3 protein is CASSQEKAGGQYF. The DNA of the CDR3 is TGTGCCAGCAGCCAAGAAAAGGCTGGCGGCCAGTACTTC.

Many counts were recorded for this clonotype. The V and J genes are TRBV4-3 and TRBJ2-3; tentative D call: TRBD2 (6 bases). This CDR3 has 18 amino acids. CDR1 is LGHNA and CDR2 is YSLEER in the germline V gene. Trimming shortened V by 0 bases and J by 0 bases, and 16 bases separated the two germline ends. CDR3 DNA sequence: TGCGCCAGCAGCCAAGACGGCGGAGGGGCGGCGAGCACAGATACGCAGTATTTT. As protein: CASSQDGGGAASTDTQYF.

To note about this clonotype: The junction and the germline gene differ at one end; a read error may be behind it. V gene TRBV7-8 combines with J gene TRBJ2-7; 9 nucleotides align to TRBD2. The CDR3 contains 13 residues. Germline lookup yields CDR1 SGHVS and CDR2 FQNEAQ. CDR3 loop: CASSLAGIYEQYF. CDR3 bases: TGTGCCAGCAGCCTAGCGGGAATATACGAGCAGTACTTC.

This clonotype came up a few times. The rearrangement links TRBV20-1 to TRBJ2-5, with 7 bases lining up with TRBD2. V dropped 0 bases and J dropped 2; count of bases not matched to a gene: 3. CDR3 length: 14 residues. Germline V gives CDR1 DFQATT, CDR2 SNEGSKA (reference sequence). The CDR3 nucleotides are TGCAGTGCTAGAGAGAGAGCGGGGCAAGAGACCCAGTACTTC. It encodes CSARERAGQETQYF.

This clonotype has a count of ten or more. The chain combines TRBV7-2 with TRBJ2-7, with 7 nucleotides matching TRBD2. The germline V gene encodes CDR1 SGHTA and CDR2 FQGNSA. The junction had 8 bases not matched to a gene; V was cut back by 2 bases and J by 4 bases. The CDR3 spans 15 residues. CDR3 nucleotide sequence: TGTGCCAGCAGCTTAAAGTCTAGCGGATATTACGAGCAGTACTTC. Amino acid sequence: CASSLKSSGYYEQYF.

The CDR3 is CASSEQGNTIYF. CDR3 bases: TGTGCCAGCAGCGAACAAGGAAACACCATATATTTT. V usage is TRBV7-2 and J usage is TRBJ1-3; D gene ambiguous. The ends were cut back, 5 bases at V and 4 bases at J, with 6 bases in the middle. Germline loops: CDR1 SGHTA, CDR2 FQGNSA. The CDR3 is 12 amino acids.

This clonotype was counted ten times or more. V and J are TRBV18 and TRBJ1-4; 7 bases align to TRBD1. The CDR3 covers 15 residues. Germline CDR1 and CDR2: KGHSH and LQKENI. Trimming took 3 bases from V and 6 from J; bases not matched to a gene: 7. The CDR3: CASSPLKGADEKLFF. CDR3 coding DNA: TGTGCCAGCTCACCTTTGAAGGGGGCTGATGAAAAACTGTTTTTT.

This clonotype was picked up many times. The genes are TRBV7-8 and TRBJ2-5; D is perhaps TRBD2 (6 bases). Germline loops: CDR1 SGHVS, CDR2 FQNEAQ. This CDR3 contains 17 residues. V shed 4 bases and J shed 3 bases, with 21 bases lying between them. For the CDR3, the DNA is TGTGCCAGCAGCTCCAGAAGGCTAGCGTCAGTAGAAGAGACCCAGTACTTC. It is translated as CASSSRRLASVEETQYF.

V and J are TRBV11-2 and TRBJ2-3; D is unclear. This CDR3 comprises 16 residues. V gave up 2 bases and J gave up 0 bases, with 12 bases separating them. Germline V CDR1 and CDR2: SGHAT, FQNNGV. The CDR3 loop reads CASSLQAAPSTDTQYF. The CDR3 region has the DNA TGTGCCAGCAGCTTACAGGCGGCCCCTAGCACAGATACGCAGTATTTT.

The J gene is TRBJ2-6, the V gene TRBV6-2 or TRBV6-3, with D perhaps assigned TRBD1 or TRBD2 (5 bases each). CDR3 length equals 17 residues. Germline V gives CDR1 MNHEY, CDR2 SVGEGT. V was pared by 5 bases and J by 0 bases, with 14 bases between. CDR3 in amino acids: CASSKGTYNSGANVLTF. The CDR3 DNA sequence: TGTGCCAGCAGTAAGGGGACCTACAACTCTGGGGCCAACGTCCTGACTTTC.

This sequence joins TRBV4-1 and TRBJ2-7, with TRBD1 identical over 10 bases. In germline, CDR1 is MGHRA, CDR2 YSYEKL. The CDR3 totals 17 residues. Trimming took 5 bases from V and 6 from J; bases not matched to a gene: 16. CDR3 region: CASSKGRVRQGASEQYF. The CDR3 nucleotides are TGCGCCAGCAGCAAAGGGAGGGTGAGACAGGGGGCCAGCGAGCAGTACTTC.

This chain joins TRBV28 and TRBJ2-7, with 7 positions matching TRBD1. The CDR3 length is 15 residues. The germline CDR1 and CDR2 sequences are MDHEN and SYDVKM. J was trimmed by 3 bases and V by 7 bases; bases with no gene match: 12. In DNA, the CDR3 is TGTGCCAGCAAAGGGGCCGGGACAGTTATCTACGAGCAGTACTTC. Protein sequence: CASKGAGTVIYEQYF.

This clonotype was seen at least ten times. The rearrangement uses TRBV27 and TRBJ1-1; unclear D gene. The CDR3 is 14 residues long. Between the trimmed V and J ends, which lost 4 bases and 5 bases, there was a span of 14 bases. In germline, CDR1 is MNHEY, CDR2 SMNVEV (reference sequence). The CDR3 loop reads CASSSISPGTEAFF. The DNA of the CDR3 is TGTGCCAGCAGTTCAATCTCACCGGGAACTGAAGCTTTCTTT.

With regard to this clonotype: This sequence may be a read error, since a much larger clone differs from it by one base. The chain joins TRBV6-2 or TRBV6-3 to TRBJ2-1, with TRBD2 identical over 10 bases. The CDR3 spans 12 residues. Germline values: CDR1 MNHEY, CDR2 SVGEGT. The CDR3 DNA follows: TGTGCCAGCAGAACTAGCGGGAATGAGCAGCTCTTC. Its protein product is CASRTSGNEQLF.

The V call is TRBV20-1, the J call TRBJ2-1, with 7 bases identical to TRBD2. The ends lost 6 bases at V and 3 bases at J; junction bases unmatched: 8. In germline, CDR1 is DFQATT, CDR2 SNEGSKA (reference sequence). There are 14 residues in the CDR3. The CDR3 DNA reads TGCAGTGCCCGTCGGCTAGCGGACTACAATGAGCAGTTCTTC. Amino acids: CSARRLADYNEQFF.

This clonotype was seen more than once but under ten times. The V and J genes are TRBV7-2 and TRBJ2-3, with 11 positions matching TRBD2. There are 16 residues in the CDR3. V gave up 5 bases and J gave up 8 bases; unmatched junction bases: 12. CDR1 is SGHTA, CDR2 FQGNSA, per germline. CDR3 protein: CASSRSRLAGRGTQYF. Here the CDR3 DNA reads TGTGCCAGCAGCCGGAGCCGACTAGCGGGACGGGGTACGCAGTATTTT.

V and J are TRBV7-2 and TRBJ2-3, with 8 bases matching TRBD2. This CDR3 region has 16 residues. With 3 bases clipped from V and 4 bases from J, the junction kept 9 bases outside the gene matches. In germline, CDR1 is SGHTA, CDR2 FQGNSA. CDR3 bases: TGTGCCAGCAGCTTTCCACCGGGAGGGGGGCCAGATACGCAGTATTTT. It is translated as CASSFPPGGGPDTQYF. The complete variable domain, with remaining parts taken from reference TRBV7-2 and TRBJ2-3, reads GAGVSQSPSNKVTEKGKDVELRCDPISGHTALYWYRQSLGQGLEFLIYFQGNSAPDKSGLPSDRFSAERTGGSVSTLTIQRTQQEDSAVYLCASSFPPGGGPDTQYFGPGTRLTVL.

The chain employs TRBV29-1 and TRBJ2-3, with 7 bases lining up with TRBD1. From germline, CDR1 is SQVTM and CDR2 ANQGSEA. V was clipped by 7 bases and J by 2 bases; unmatched bases: 9. This CDR3 spans 14 amino acids. The CDR3 reads CSALKDRATDTQYF. In nucleotides, the CDR3 is TGCAGCGCTTTAAAAGACAGGGCCACAGATACGCAGTATTTT.

This clonotype was seen a handful of times. The chain couples TRBV2 to TRBJ1-1; weak D call: TRBD1 (5 bases). Germline V CDR1 and CDR2: SNHLY, FYNNEI. The CDR3 loop spans 14 amino acids. Trimming pared 6 bases from V and 4 bases from J, leaving 15 bases between. The CDR3 coding sequence is TGTGCCAGCAGACCCTTGAGGGGTACCACTGAAGCTTTCTTT. Encoded protein: CASRPLRGTTEAFF.

This clonotype was seen many times. Written as DNA, the CDR3 is TGTGCCAGCAGTTACCTGGGGACCGAGCAGTACTTC. Its translation: CASSYLGTEQYF. The V and J genes are TRBV6-2 or TRBV6-3 and TRBJ2-7; D may be TRBD1 or TRBD2 (5 bases each). The CDR3 totals 12 residues. Germline lookup yields CDR1 MNHEY and CDR2 SVGEGT. Trimming took 2 bases from V and 6 from J, leaving 8 bases between them.

This clonotype has a count of ten or more. The chain employs TRBV3-1 and TRBJ1-1, with D tentatively TRBD1 (5 bases). Trimming took 4 bases from V and 3 from J, leaving 12 bases between them. The CDR3 covers 14 residues. The germline V gene encodes CDR1 LGHDT and CDR2 YNNKEL (reference sequence). The CDR3 protein is CASSRVMGDTEAFF. Here the CDR3 DNA reads TGTGCCAGCAGCCGGGTGATGGGGGACACTGAAGCTTTCTTT. The full variable domain, in which reference TRBV3-1 and TRBJ1-1 provide the parts outside the CDR3, is DTAVSQTPKYLVTQMGNDKSIKCEQNLGHDTMYWYKQDSKKFLKIMFSYNNKELIINETVPNRFSPKSPDKAHLNLHINSLELGDSAVYFCASSRVMGDTEAFFGQGTRLTVV.

The rearrangement joins TRBV7-6 to TRBJ2-2; D gene ambiguous. This CDR3 has 13 residues. In germline, CDR1 is SGHVS, CDR2 FNYEAQ. The V end lost 5 bases, the J end lost 0 bases, and 4 bases lay between the germline ends. CDR3 coding DNA: TGTGCCAGCAGCCCTACGAACACCGGGGAGCTGTTTTTT. It is translated as CASSPTNTGELFF. Filled out from reference TRBV7-6 and TRBJ2-2, the complete variable domain reads GAGVSQSPRYKVTKRGQDVALRCDPISGHVSLYWYRQALGQGPEFLTYFNYEAQQDKSGLPNDRFSAERPEGSISTLTIQRTEQRDSAMYRCASSPTNTGELFFGEGSRLTVL.

This rearrangement joins TRBV28 to TRBJ1-1; weak D call: TRBD1 (6 bases). The V gene lost 3 bases and the J gene lost 11 bases, with 16 bases spanning the gap. Germline V CDR1 and CDR2: MDHEN, SYDVKM. The CDR3 spans 13 residues. The CDR3 spells CASSFRQTGRAFF. CDR3 coding DNA: TGTGCCAGCAGTTTCCGTCAGACAGGACGGGCTTTCTTT.

This chain joins TRBV29-1 and TRBJ2-1; a weak D match, TRBD1 (5 bases). Germline V gene data show CDR1 as SQVTM and CDR2 as ANQGSEA. The V end lost 2 bases, the J end lost 8 bases, and 16 bases lay between the germline ends. The CDR3 contains 14 residues. Here the CDR3 reads CSVESPGLQDEQFF. CDR3 bases: TGCAGCGTTGAATCGCCGGGCCTACAGGATGAGCAGTTCTTC.